The T cell receptor beta chain under discussion was sequenced for a study of Ad26.COV2.S vaccination and SARS-CoV-2 variants. Findings and limits, study-wide: Estimates derived from TCR breadth and depth analyses may have underestimated total T cell responses. For non-spike TCRs, breadth in vaccine recipients resembled that in placebo recipients. Spike-specific CD8+ and CD4+ T cell responses reportedly showed substantial breadth after vaccination. Vaccinated individuals (as opposed to placebo recipients) had higher spike-specific TCR breadth.

Some clones are missing from TCRdb's copy, which holds only in-frame ones; the method was immunoSEQ multiplex PCR. The table shows about 87,000 clones, with 82% occurring only once. A note on this clone: The antigen is unknown.

Germline CDR1 is SQVTM and CDR2 is ANQGSEA. The CDR3 covers 16 residues. With V trimmed by 5 bases and J by 0 bases, 9 bases remained unmatched. The sample was peripheral blood, taken after recovery from COVID-19. The TCR was taken from a human donor who had recovered from COVID-19. The chain employs TRBV29-1 and TRBJ2-1, with 8 bases that match TRBD1. Here the CDR3 reads CSVRRQGSNSYNEQFF. DNA for the CDR3: TGCAGCGTTCGTAGACAGGGGTCCAACTCCTACAATGAGCAGTTCTTC.